A single sample is the source of the 21 T cell receptor beta chains below, sequenced in a study of T cell responses to AZD1222 COVID-19 vaccine. Profiling relied on immunoSEQ multiplex PCR, and the TCRdb table lists in-frame clones only, not all of them. The sample has 130,000 to 150,000 clones; approximately 90% are singletons. Source: peripheral blood, taken on day 0 of AZD1222 vaccination. The receptor set was obtained from an adult in good health.

The table lists this clone with a count of one. The chain uses TRBV28 and TRBJ1-3; 9 nucleotides agree with TRBD1. With 1 base clipped from V and 8 bases from J, the junction kept 12 bases outside the gene matches. The CDR3 contains 17 residues. Germline assignment: CDR1 MDHEN and CDR2 SYDVKM. CDR3 DNA: TGTGCCAGCAGTTTATCCACGGGACAGGGTAGATTTCACACCATATATTTT. It specifies CASSLSTGQGRFHTIYF.

The chain links TRBV6-1 to TRBJ2-7, with a possible D match to TRBD2 (6 bases). The CDR3 totals 13 residues. Trimming left V 10 bases short and J 4 bases short, with 17 bases between. Germline CDR1 MNHNS, CDR2 SASEGT. In DNA, the CDR3 is TGTGCCACTCTCAGGGAGGTTCCTTACGAGCAGTACTTC. Its protein is CATLREVPYEQYF.

V gene TRBV29-1 combines with J gene TRBJ2-1, with a tentative D call TRBD2 (6 bases). Germline CDR1 SQVTM, CDR2 ANQGSEA. The V gene lost 4 bases and the J gene lost 2 bases, with 12 bases spanning the gap. The CDR3 runs 14 residues. DNA for the CDR3: TGCAGCGTTGGAGGGAGGTCGGCCTACAATGAGCAGTTCTTC. The encoded protein is CSVGGRSAYNEQFF.

The chain's CDR3 is CSVERTAYGYTF. The DNA of the CDR3 is TGCAGCGTTGAGAGGACAGCCTATGGCTACACCTTC. The chain combines TRBV29-1 with TRBJ1-2; the D gene is possibly TRBD1 (6 bases). The germline V gene has CDR1 SQVTM and CDR2 ANQGSEA. This CDR3 region has 12 residues. V gave up 3 bases and J gave up 4 bases, with 9 bases separating them.

The rearrangement uses TRBV27 and TRBJ1-2; 8 bases agree with TRBD1. V was clipped by 3 bases and J by 3 bases; unmatched bases: 6. Germline CDR1 is MNHEY and CDR2 is SMNVEV (reference sequence). This CDR3 has 15 amino acids. The CDR3 bases are TGTGCCAGCAGTTTCTCAGGGGGCGAAGACTATGGCTACACCTTC. Protein: CASSFSGGEDYGYTF.

The chain recombines TRBV5-6 with TRBJ2-1; D gene uncertain. V was clipped by 4 bases and J by 8 bases, with 10 bases between them. CDR1 and CDR2 from the germline V gene are SGHDT and YYEEEE. The CDR3 covers 12 residues. The CDR3 region has the DNA TGTGCCAGCAGCCCCTCGGGCTATGAGCAGTTCTTC. This translates into CASSPSGYEQFF. Supplemented by reference TRBV5-6 and TRBJ2-1, the full variable domain reads DAGVTQSPTHLIKTRGQQVTLRCSPKSGHDTVSWYQQALGQGPQFIFQYYEEEERQRGNFPDRFSGHQFPNYSSELNVNALLLGDSALYLCASSPSGYEQFFGPGTRLTVL.

The chain couples TRBV28 to TRBJ1-2, with D maybe TRBD1 (5 bases). This CDR3 is built from 13 residues. Trimming left V 9 bases short and J 6 bases short, with 17 bases between. CDR1 is MDHEN, CDR2 SYDVKM, per germline. The CDR3 nucleotides are TGTGCCAGTAGGACTGGGGGGTCCGATGGCTACACCTTC. Protein: CASRTGGSDGYTF.

V gene TRBV9 combines with J gene TRBJ2-1; TRBD2 might be the D (6 bases). From germline, CDR1 is SGDLS and CDR2 YYNGEE. CDR3 size: 13 residues. V was trimmed by 3 bases and J by 8 bases, leaving 12 bases between them. This CDR3 reads CASSGGTGDEQFF. The CDR3 DNA sequence: TGTGCCAGCAGCGGCGGGACCGGGGATGAGCAGTTCTTC. The complete variable domain, with remaining parts taken from reference TRBV9 and TRBJ2-1, reads DSGVTQTPKHLITATGQRVTLRCSPRSGDLSVYWYQQSLDQGLQFLIQYYNGEERAKGNILERFSAQQFPDLHSELNLSSLELGDSALYFCASSGGTGDEQFFGPGTRLTVL.

This clone was observed many times. V usage is TRBV5-6 and J usage is TRBJ1-2, with TRBD1 as a possible D gene (6 bases). Per the germline V gene, CDR1 is SGHDT and CDR2 is YYEEEE. This CDR3 contains 13 residues. V was cut by 0 bases and J by 7 bases, with 10 bases left in between. CDR3 DNA sequence: TGTGCCAGCAGCTTGGCACAGGGATCTGGCTACACCTTC. This codes for CASSLAQGSGYTF.

The count of this clone is one. The rearrangement joins TRBV6-5 to TRBJ1-2; D is unresolved. The V and J ends lost 10 bases and 9 bases respectively, with 12 bases between them. The CDR3 consists of 10 residues. Per the germline V gene, CDR1 is MNHEY and CDR2 is SVGAGI. This CDR3 is CATSFRSYTF. The CDR3 coding sequence is TGTGCCACGTCATTTCGGAGCTACACCTTC.

This sequence joins TRBV6-1 and TRBJ1-1; D not certain. Germline V gene lookup returns CDR1 MNHNS and CDR2 SASEGT. V dropped 3 bases and J dropped 0 bases, with 11 bases sitting between them. The CDR3 sequence is 15 residues long. For the CDR3, the DNA is TGTGCCAGCAGTGAGGCGCCGGCCGTGAACACTGAAGCTTTCTTT. Protein product: CASSEAPAVNTEAFF.

This chain connects TRBV7-2 to TRBJ2-5; TRBD1 matches 8 bases. With 4 bases clipped from V and 5 bases from J, the junction kept 12 bases outside the gene matches. CDR1 and CDR2 from the germline V gene are SGHTA and FQGNSA. The CDR3 sequence is 16 residues long. The CDR3 loop reads CASSSQTGVTWETQYF. The CDR3 DNA reads TGTGCCAGCAGCTCTCAGACAGGGGTTACGTGGGAGACCCAGTACTTC.

This clone was counted between two and nine times. The chain uses TRBV6-5 and TRBJ1-1, with a weak D call TRBD1 (6 bases). The CDR3 is made up of 13 amino acids. The ends were cut back, 6 bases at V and 6 bases at J, with 14 bases in the middle. CDR1 is MNHEY and CDR2 is SVGAGI in the germline V gene. The CDR3 bases are TGTGCCAGCAGCATCGACAGGAGAGCTGAAGCTTTCTTT. Its translation is CASSIDRRAEAFF.

This clone has just a few counts. V gene TRBV10-3 combines with J gene TRBJ2-1; 9 nucleotides line up with TRBD2. The ends lost 10 bases at V and 2 bases at J; junction bases unmatched: 6. CDR1 and CDR2 (germline): ENHRY, SYGVKD. This CDR3 region has 14 residues. CDR3 DNA sequence: TGTGCCAGCACGCTAGCGGGAACCTACAATGAGCAGTTCTTC. It translates to CASTLAGTYNEQFF.

The V gene is TRBV5-1, the J gene TRBJ1-4, with no clear D. The CDR3 totals 13 residues. The V end lost 0 bases, the J end lost 12 bases, and 12 bases lay between the germline ends. Germline CDR1 reads SGHRS; CDR2 reads YFSETQ. CDR3 loop: CASSLGGRAELFF. Written as DNA, the CDR3 is TGCGCCAGCAGCTTGGGGGGTCGGGCAGAACTGTTTTTT.

The V gene is TRBV5-1, the J gene TRBJ1-2; no clear D gene. The CDR3 has 13 residues. V was clipped by 0 bases and J by 3 bases, with 6 bases between them. Germline CDR1 SGHRS, CDR2 YFSETQ. The CDR3 loop reads CASSLGLHYGYTF. The CDR3 DNA reads TGCGCCAGCAGCTTGGGACTTCACTATGGCTACACCTTC.

The CDR3 loop is CASSYPSSGRIYEQYF. In DNA form, the CDR3 reads TGTGCCAGCAGTTACCCTTCCAGCGGGAGGATCTACGAGCAGTACTTC. The rearrangement links TRBV6-5 to TRBJ2-7, with 9 positions matching TRBD2. The ends lost 2 bases at V and 3 bases at J; junction bases unmatched: 8. CDR1 is MNHEY and CDR2 is SVGAGI in the germline V gene. The CDR3 contains 16 residues.

The genes are TRBV28 and TRBJ1-6, with D perhaps TRBD1 (5 bases). Germline assignment: CDR1 MDHEN and CDR2 SYDVKM. Between the trimmed V and J ends, which lost 1 base and 6 bases, there was a span of 7 bases. This CDR3 region has 14 residues. CDR3 sequence: CASSLSGSNSPLHF. Written as DNA, the CDR3 is TGTGCCAGCAGTTTATCAGGGTCTAATTCACCCCTCCACTTT.

The chain is built from TRBV4-1 and TRBJ1-2; no definite D call. V was shortened by 4 bases and J by 3 bases, with 12 bases between the two germline ends. The V gene's germline CDR1 is MGHRA and CDR2 YSYEKL. The CDR3 covers 14 residues. CDR3 DNA: TGCGCCAGCAGCCCCAGAGAGCGGGACTATGGCTACACCTTC. Translation gives CASSPRERDYGYTF.

The V call is TRBV6-5, the J call TRBJ2-7, with D unclear. This CDR3 region has 14 residues. CDR1 is MNHEY, CDR2 SVGAGI, per germline. With 5 bases removed from V and 8 bases from J, the gap between germline ends came to 19 bases. The CDR3 DNA is TGTGCCAGCAGTAATAACCCCCTACTTGGGCAGCAGTACTTC. Translating gives CASSNNPLLGQQYF.

The rearrangement links TRBV15 to TRBJ1-2, with TRBD1 as a possible D gene (5 bases). Germline V lookup: CDR1 LNHNV, CDR2 YYDKDF (reference sequence). V shed 0 bases and J shed 6 bases, with 20 bases lying between them. This CDR3 spans 17 amino acids. The CDR3 region has the DNA TGTGCCACCAGCAGAGATGATCCGGACACGCTAGGGGATGGCTACACCTTC. It translates to CATSRDDPDTLGDGYTF.